This TCR beta chain was captured in a study of T cells in women clearing cervical HPV infection. Background on the study: Case blood was drawn a median around 150 days after lesion detection.

Produced via immunoSEQ multiplex PCR; TCRdb's table is partial and in-frame only. The table for this sample gives over 30,000 clones. This TCR came from a woman between 18 and 69 years old with a cervical HPV16 infection that either progressed to CIN3+ or cleared (not recorded which). The sample taken for sequencing was blood buffy coat.

The CDR3 sequence is CSVARGVGEAFF. Incomplete CDR3 DNA: TGCAGCGTTGCTCGAGGGGTGGGTGAA. This sequence joins TRBV29-1 and TRBJ1-1, with D possibly being TRBD1 (5 bases). The CDR3 is cut off 3 residues early in the read; its end comes from the germline J gene. The V and J ends lost 4 bases and 7 bases respectively, with 13 bases between them. In germline, CDR1 is SQVTM, CDR2 ANQGSEA. The CDR3 runs to 12 residues.